Shown below are 9 T cell receptor beta chains from a single sample sequenced in a study of PD-1 blockade in classical Hodgkin lymphoma. Using immunoSEQ multiplex PCR, the repertoire was profiled, and TCRdb retains in-frame clones only, with some absent. The table lists about 23,000 clones, roughly two thirds of them singletons. Brentuximab vedotin exposure varied, and every patient relapsed after autologous stem cell transplantation. Sequenced here: peripheral blood mononuclear cells (PBMCs), sampled at baseline. The source is a human donor with classical Hodgkin lymphoma.

The gene calls are TRBV7-9 and TRBJ2-7, with D possibly TRBD2 on 5 matching bases. The germline V gene has CDR1 SEHNR and CDR2 FQNEAQ (reference sequence). The CDR3 has 15 residues. The V end was cut by 3 bases, the J end by 6 bases, with 18 bases between. The CDR3 reads CASSFATGYSGEQYV. CDR3 DNA sequence: TGTGCCAGCAGCTTTGCGACGGGGTATTCCGGCGAGCAGTACGTC.

CDR3 amino acids: CASSKSGAHYTEAFF. The CDR3 DNA sequence: TGTGCCAGCAGCAAAAGCGGGGCGCACTACACTGAAGCTTTCTTT. The chain recombines TRBV21-1 with TRBJ1-1. TRBV21-1 is noted as a pseudogene. The CDR3 has 15 residues.

The CDR3 spells CASSLGDRDNEQFF. CDR3 nucleotide sequence: TGCGCCAGCAGCTTGGGGGACAGGGACAATGAGCAGTTCTTC. This chain connects TRBV5-1 to TRBJ2-1, with 9 bases matching TRBD1. Germline CDR1 and CDR2: SGHRS and YFSETQ. The CDR3 has 14 amino acids. J gave up 5 bases and V 0 bases, and 0 bases lay outside the gene matches.

J is TRBJ1-1 and V is TRBV7-2; D is undetermined. Germline values: CDR1 SGHTA, CDR2 FQGNSA. This CDR3 has 15 residues. Trimming removed 2 bases at V and 0 bases at J, with 10 bases between. In DNA, the CDR3 is TGTGCCAGCAGCTTAAAGTTAACGTTGAACACTGAAGCTTTCTTT. It yields the protein CASSLKLTLNTEAFF. Full variable domain (rest looked up from reference TRBV7-2 and TRBJ1-1): GAGVSQSPSNKVTEKGKDVELRCDPISGHTALYWYRQSLGQGLEFLIYFQGNSAPDKSGLPSDRFSAERTGGSVSTLTIQRTQQEDSAVYLCASSLKLTLNTEAFFGQGTRLTVV.

The chain employs TRBV9 and TRBJ1-3, with a weak D call TRBD1 (6 bases). Germline V gene data show CDR1 as SGDLS and CDR2 as YYNGEE. The V end was cut by 4 bases, the J end by 7 bases, with 15 bases between. This CDR3 contains 14 residues. CDR3 region: CASSSRTVSNTIYF. DNA of the CDR3: TGTGCCAGCAGCTCCCGGACAGTGTCCAACACCATATATTTT.

This clone has only a few counts. The J gene is TRBJ1-2, the V gene TRBV5-6; D possibly corresponds to TRBD1 (5 bases). Per germline, CDR1 SGHDT and CDR2 YYEEEE. The CDR3 length is 16 residues. Trimming pared 4 bases from V and 4 bases from J, leaving 20 bases between. CDR3 amino acids: CASSRGRATSIYGYTF. Here the CDR3 DNA reads TGTGCCAGCAGCCGGGGACGGGCAACCTCAATCTATGGCTACACCTTC.

CDR3 protein: CASFEPGQGDEQYF. The CDR3 DNA reads TGTGCCAGCTTCGAACCCGGGCAGGGGGACGAGCAGTACTTC. The chain uses TRBV6-1 and TRBJ2-7; 7 bases line up with TRBD1. Germline V gives CDR1 MNHNS, CDR2 SASEGT. CDR3 length equals 14 residues. Trimming removed 8 bases from V and 5 bases from J; junction bases left unmatched: 12.

The chain has TRBV7-2 and TRBJ2-3; D unclear. Trimming shortened V by 1 base and J by 7 bases, and 12 bases separated the two germline ends. The V gene's germline CDR1 is SGHTA and CDR2 FQGNSA. The CDR3 sequence is 14 residues long. As DNA, the CDR3 is TGTGCCAGCAGCTTAGGCCCCGACGCGCATACGCAGTATTTT. Protein: CASSLGPDAHTQYF.

V and J are TRBV30 and TRBJ2-7; D perhaps matches TRBD2 (6 bases). The CDR3 runs to 11 residues. V was cut by 1 base and J by 9 bases, with 10 bases left in between. Germline-derived CDR1 and CDR2 are GTSNPN and SVGIG (reference sequence). DNA of the CDR3: TGTGCCTGGAGTGGCCAGGGAGGGCAGTACTTC. It encodes CAWSGQGGQYF.